This TCR beta chain appears in the sequencing data of a study of CD8+CD57+ T cells in acquired aplastic anemia. Study-level information: Isolated CD4+ and CD8+ cells, once sorted, yielded DNA averaging about 3 ug.

The CDR3 length is 15 residues. The germline CDR1 and CDR2 sequences are SGDLS and YYNGEE. V lost 4 bases and J lost 7, with 17 bases in between. Investigators profiled TCR beta VDJ and CDR3 from genomic DNA template. From the reads, TCRdb called clonotypes with MiXCR, one entry per CDR3 protein. The sample yields some 200,000 distinct CDR3 sequences, 60% to 80% seen once. This clonotype was detected many times. Whoever was chosen for sequencing had shown CD8+CD57+ cell expansion by flow cytometry. The enrolled patients all had severe acquired aplastic anemia. The study sampled blood from patients who had received no therapy.

The material sequenced was sorted CD4+, CD8+, or CD8+CD57+ T cells (not recorded which) from PBMCs. The chain combines TRBV9 with TRBJ2-2, with D possibly TRBD2 on 6 matching bases. This clonotype originated in a human donor with aplastic anemia. The chain's CDR3 is CASSSGTGGGGELFF. For the CDR3, the DNA is TGTGCCAGCAGCTCGGGCACCGGGGGAGGCGGGGAGCTGTTTTTT. Full variable domain (missing parts from reference TRBV9 and TRBJ2-2): DSGVTQTPKHLITATGQRVTLRCSPRSGDLSVYWYQQSLDQGLQFLIQYYNGEERAKGNILERFSAQQFPDLHSELNLSSLELGDSALYFCASSSGTGGGGELFFGEGSRLTVL.